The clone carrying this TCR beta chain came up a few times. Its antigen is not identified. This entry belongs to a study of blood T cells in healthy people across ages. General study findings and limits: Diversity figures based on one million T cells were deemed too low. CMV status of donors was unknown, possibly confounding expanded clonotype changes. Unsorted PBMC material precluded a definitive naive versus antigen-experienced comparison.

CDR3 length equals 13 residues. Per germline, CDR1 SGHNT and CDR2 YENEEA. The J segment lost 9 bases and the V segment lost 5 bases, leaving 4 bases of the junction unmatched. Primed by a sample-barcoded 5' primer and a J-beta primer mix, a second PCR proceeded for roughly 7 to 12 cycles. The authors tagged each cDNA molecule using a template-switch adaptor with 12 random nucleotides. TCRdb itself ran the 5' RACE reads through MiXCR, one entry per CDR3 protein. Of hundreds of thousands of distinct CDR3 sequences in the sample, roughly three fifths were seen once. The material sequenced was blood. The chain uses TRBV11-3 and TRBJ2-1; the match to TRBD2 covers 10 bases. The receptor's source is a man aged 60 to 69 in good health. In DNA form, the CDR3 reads TGTGCCAGCAGCGCACGACTAGCGGGTGAGCAGTTCTTC. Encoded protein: CASSARLAGEQFF.